Listed below are T cell receptor beta chains from one sample, sequenced in a study of CD8 T cells in ankylosing spondylitis. TCRdb used MiXCR to reprocess the 5' RACE reads, holding one entry per CDR3 protein. The table records around 130,000 distinct CDR3 sequences, approximately 10% of them present only once. The sample comprised blood, either unsorted or a sorted T cell fraction (not recorded which). The receptors here all came from a male donor with ankylosing spondylitis or in good health (not recorded which). CDR3s include the opening cysteine and the closing phenylalanine or tryptophan. D genes are given only for firm matches. A row's size may be missing; if present it is once, few, many or a size class.

TRBJ1-2 | . | TRBV7-8 | 15 | . | CASSLGVWSNYGYTF | TGTGCCAGCAGCTTAGGGGTATGGAGCAACTATGGCTACACCTTC
TRBJ2-3 | . | TRBV13 | 11 | many | CASSLGRTQYF | TGTGCCAGCAGCTTAGGGCGTACGCAGTATTTT
TRBJ2-7 | TRBD1 | TRBV6-2/TRBV6-3 | 15 | few | CASSPSGTGGYEQYF | TGTGCCAGCAGTCCAAGTGGGACAGGGGGCTACGAGCAGTACTTC
TRBJ1-1 | . | TRBV14 | 13 | many | CASSRKMNTEAFF | TGTGCCAGCAGCCGCAAGATGAACACTGAAGCTTTCTTT
TRBJ1-5 | . | TRBV6-2/TRBV6-3 | 13 | few | CASRGLGNQPQHF | TGTGCCAGCAGGGGACTGGGCAATCAGCCCCAGCATTTT
TRBJ1-1 | . | TRBV12-3/TRBV12-4 | 13 | few | CASRLGVYTEAFF | TGTGCCAGCCGCCTCGGGGTATACACTGAAGCTTTCTTT
TRBJ2-7 | TRBD2 | TRBV6-2/TRBV6-3 | 17 | many | CASSYLLWTREGLEQYF | TGTGCCAGCAGTTATCTCCTCTGGACGCGGGAGGGCCTCGAGCAGTACTTC
TRBJ2-2 | TRBD2 | TRBV7-9 | 17 | many | CASRWTSGTHTLGELFF | TGTGCCAGCAGGTGGACTAGCGGGACCCATACACTCGGGGAGCTGTTTTTT
TRBJ2-5 | TRBD2 | TRBV20-1 | 16 | few | CCARGPSGVTQETQYF | TGCTGTGCGCGGGGTCCTAGCGGGGTCACCCAAGAGACCCAGTACTTC
TRBJ2-7 | . | TRBV9 | 12 | many | CASIKQGFEQYF | TGTGCCAGCATAAAACAGGGTTTCGAGCAGTACTTC
TRBJ2-1 | TRBD2 | TRBV5-8 | 15 | many | CASSLSGRAINEQFF | TGTGCCAGCAGCTTGAGCGGGAGGGCCATCAATGAGCAGTTCTTC
TRBJ2-5 | . | TRBV20-1 | 12 | . | CSAIDPGETQYF | TGCAGTGCTATAGACCCAGGAGAGACCCAGTACTTC
TRBJ2-1 | TRBD2 | TRBV9 | 16 | many | CASSLTGTSGSSEQFF | TGTGCCAGCAGCCTTACCGGGACTAGCGGGTCTAGTGAGCAGTTCTTC
TRBJ1-2 | . | TRBV12-3/TRBV12-4 | 12 | few | CASTSTGAGYTF | TGTGCCAGCACGTCAACGGGTGCTGGCTACACCTTC
TRBJ2-1 | . | TRBV4-3 | 15 | many | CASSPRLETYNEQFF | TGCGCCAGCAGCCCCCGCCTTGAAACCTACAATGAGCAGTTCTTC
TRBJ2-3 | . | TRBV5-1 | 15 | many | CASSLAGVGSDTQYF | TGCGCCAGCAGCTTGGCGGGAGTGGGGTCAGATACGCAGTATTTT
TRBJ2-7 | TRBD1 | TRBV7-2 | 14 | many | CASSTRTGAYEQYF | TGTGCCAGCAGCACACGGACAGGGGCCTACGAGCAGTACTTC
TRBJ1-3 | . | TRBV29-1 | 15 | many | CSVEDVTPSGNTIYF | TGCAGCGTTGAAGATGTGACACCCTCTGGAAACACCATATATTTT
TRBJ2-6 | . | TRBV12-3/TRBV12-4 | 15 | . | CASSFYRAGANVLTF | TGTGCCAGCAGCTTCTACAGGGCTGGGGCCAACGTCCTGACTTTC
TRBJ2-2 | . | TRBV7-2 | 16 | many | CASSLKFGGYTWELFF | TGTGCCAGCAGCTTAAAGTTTGGGGGTTACACCTGGGAGCTGTTTTTT
TRBJ2-3 | . | TRBV20-1 | 11 | few | CSARVSSTQYF | TGCAGTGCTAGAGTCTCTAGTACGCAGTATTTT
TRBJ2-2 | . | TRBV20-1 | 16 | . | CSAREGGGRGSGELFF | TGCAGTGCTAGAGAAGGGGGCGGGAGAGGATCCGGGGAGCTGTTTTTT